Listed below are T cell receptor beta chains from one sample, sequenced in a study of memory CD4+ T cells and cytomegalovirus serostatus. Clones were sequenced by immunoSEQ multiplex PCR, and TCRdb holds only the in-frame ones, with some missing. The sample holds tens of thousands of clones, approximately 71% seen once. The sequenced sample consisted of memory CD4+ T cells from blood. These receptors came from an adult in good health and CMV-seronegative. The CDR3 runs from the conserved cysteine through the conserved F or W. The order of the fields is V gene, J gene, CDR3 protein.

v_call: TRBV4-3
j_call: TRBJ2-5
cdr3_aa: CASSARGLDRETQYF

v_call: TRBV18
j_call: TRBJ2-1
cdr3_aa: CASSPGHHEQFF

v_call: TRBV27
j_call: TRBJ2-3
cdr3_aa: CASSLRQGATSTDTQYF

v_call: TRBV28
j_call: TRBJ1-1
cdr3_aa: CASTWASGTSNTEAFF

v_call: TRBV28
j_call: TRBJ2-3
cdr3_aa: CASKTQTGKIRSGLTDTQYF

v_call: TRBV4-1
j_call: TRBJ1-2
cdr3_aa: CASSQLGTGAYGYTF

v_call: TRBV7-9
j_call: TRBJ1-6
cdr3_aa: CASSDRLLGPLHF

v_call: TRBV11-1
j_call: TRBJ2-3
cdr3_aa: CASTPSLAGPDTQYF

v_call: TRBV19
j_call: TRBJ1-3
cdr3_aa: CASSIVGSGNTIYF

v_call: TRBV28
j_call: TRBJ1-4
cdr3_aa: CASSLWAGSNEKLFF

v_call: TRBV4-2
j_call: TRBJ1-1
cdr3_aa: CASSQLDRAGNTEAFF

v_call: TRBV6-4
j_call: TRBJ1-1
cdr3_aa: CASKKQGAPPPLNTEAFF

v_call: TRBV18
j_call: TRBJ1-2
cdr3_aa: CASSPRTGDGYTF

v_call: TRBV29-1
j_call: TRBJ2-3
cdr3_aa: CSARAGSADTQYF

v_call: TRBV2
j_call: TRBJ2-2
cdr3_aa: CAREQGQGGTGELFF

v_call: TRBV2
j_call: TRBJ2-1
cdr3_aa: CASRPRDRVYNEQFF

v_call: TRBV11-1
j_call: TRBJ2-5
cdr3_aa: CASSLTSGKETQYF

v_call: TRBV5-6
j_call: TRBJ1-2
cdr3_aa: CASSFGTTGGYNYGYTF

v_call: TRBV2
j_call: TRBJ2-2
cdr3_aa: CASSEVGGGTGELFF

v_call: TRBV10-3
j_call: TRBJ2-5
cdr3_aa: CAISEMQGIQETQYF

v_call: TRBV11-2
j_call: TRBJ2-5
cdr3_aa: CASSLEVSVYGTQYF

v_call: TRBV5-6
j_call: TRBJ2-2
cdr3_aa: CASSSYDRIFTGELFF

v_call: TRBV4-2
j_call: TRBJ1-6
cdr3_aa: CASSQDPSSSYNSPLHF

v_call: TRBV7-2
j_call: TRBJ2-2
cdr3_aa: CASSLAVDTGELFF

v_call: TRBV7-8
j_call: TRBJ2-7
cdr3_aa: CASSLGGDATYGYEQYF

v_call: TRBV14
j_call: TRBJ1-1
cdr3_aa: CASSPIQGRAEAFF

v_call: TRBV27
j_call: TRBJ2-3
cdr3_aa: CASSLYMGAGTDTQYF

v_call: TRBV4-1
j_call: TRBJ2-7
cdr3_aa: CASSQDGQGTYEQYF

v_call: TRBV5-1
j_call: TRBJ1-2
cdr3_aa: CASSLVGVGAAIGYTF

v_call: TRBV6-1
j_call: TRBJ1-2
cdr3_aa: CASSEVQGADGYTF

v_call: TRBV19
j_call: TRBJ2-2
cdr3_aa: CASSFGGSVAGELFF

v_call: TRBV29-1
j_call: TRBJ1-3
cdr3_aa: CSVEDRSRNSGNTIYF

v_call: TRBV6-5
j_call: TRBJ2-1
cdr3_aa: CASSFTTGTVFF

v_call: TRBV29-1
j_call: TRBJ1-2
cdr3_aa: CSVDGVGGARGYGYTF

v_call: TRBV5-1
j_call: TRBJ2-3
cdr3_aa: CASSLAGPPDTQYF

v_call: TRBV28
j_call: TRBJ2-7
cdr3_aa: CASSLLTDEQYF

v_call: TRBV2
j_call: TRBJ2-5
cdr3_aa: CASSRDRAGETQYF

v_call: TRBV7-2
j_call: TRBJ2-1
cdr3_aa: CASSLGTRQGGKYNEQFF

v_call: TRBV10-3
j_call: TRBJ1-4
cdr3_aa: CAISPGAANEKLFF

v_call: TRBV7-9
j_call: TRBJ2-6
cdr3_aa: CALSRKMSQYYSGANVLTF

v_call: TRBV5-1
j_call: TRBJ2-1
cdr3_aa: CASSLSGNEQFF

v_call: TRBV29-1
j_call: TRBJ1-1
cdr3_aa: CSVVEGANTEAFF

v_call: TRBV7-3
j_call: TRBJ2-3
cdr3_aa: CASSFDGTARTQYF

v_call: TRBV11-3
j_call: TRBJ2-2
cdr3_aa: CASSPPGTSGTGELFF

v_call: TRBV7-3
j_call: TRBJ1-6
cdr3_aa: CASSFSYNSPLHF

v_call: TRBV9
j_call: TRBJ1-6
cdr3_aa: CASSPEPRTDVNSPLHF